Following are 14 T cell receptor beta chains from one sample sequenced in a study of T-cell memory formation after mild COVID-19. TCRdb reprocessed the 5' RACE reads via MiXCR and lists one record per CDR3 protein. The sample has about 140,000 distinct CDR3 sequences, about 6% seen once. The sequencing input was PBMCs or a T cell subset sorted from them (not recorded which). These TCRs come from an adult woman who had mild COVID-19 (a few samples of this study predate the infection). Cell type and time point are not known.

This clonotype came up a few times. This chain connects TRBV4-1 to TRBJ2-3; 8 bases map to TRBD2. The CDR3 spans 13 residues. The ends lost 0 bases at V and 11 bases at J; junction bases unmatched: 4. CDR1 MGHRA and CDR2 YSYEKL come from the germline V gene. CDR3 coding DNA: TGCGCCAGCAGCCAAGATCCGGCGGGGGGGCAGTATTTT. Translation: CASSQDPAGGQYF.

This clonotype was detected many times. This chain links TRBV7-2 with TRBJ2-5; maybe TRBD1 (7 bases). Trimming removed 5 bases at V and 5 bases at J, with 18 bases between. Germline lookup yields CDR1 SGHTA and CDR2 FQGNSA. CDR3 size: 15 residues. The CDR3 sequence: CASSLPAGTVETQYF. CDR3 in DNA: TGTGCCAGCAGCCTCCCCGCGGGGACAGTGGAGACCCAGTACTTC.

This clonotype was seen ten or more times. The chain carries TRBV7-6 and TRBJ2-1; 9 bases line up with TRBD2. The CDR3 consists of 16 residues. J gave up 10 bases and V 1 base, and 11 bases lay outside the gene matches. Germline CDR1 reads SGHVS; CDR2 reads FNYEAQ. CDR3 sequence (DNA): TGTGCCAGCAGCTTAGTTGGGACTAGCAAAGGGGGAGAGCAGTTCTTC. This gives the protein CASSLVGTSKGGEQFF.

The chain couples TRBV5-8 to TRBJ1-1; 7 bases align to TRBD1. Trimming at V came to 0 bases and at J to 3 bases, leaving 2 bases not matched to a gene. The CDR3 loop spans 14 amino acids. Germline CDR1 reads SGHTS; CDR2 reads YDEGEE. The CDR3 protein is CASSLVDRDTEAFF. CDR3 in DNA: TGTGCCAGCAGCTTGGTCGACAGGGACACTGAAGCTTTCTTT.

The CDR3 region has the DNA TGTGCCAGCAGTTTTACGGCAGGGCAGGGGCAGCCCCAGCATTTT. The encoded protein is CASSFTAGQGQPQHF. This chain uses TRBV12-3 or TRBV12-4 with TRBJ1-5; a weak D match, TRBD1 (6 bases). The V end lost 3 bases, the J end lost 7 bases, and 16 bases lay between the germline ends. The CDR3 spans 15 residues.

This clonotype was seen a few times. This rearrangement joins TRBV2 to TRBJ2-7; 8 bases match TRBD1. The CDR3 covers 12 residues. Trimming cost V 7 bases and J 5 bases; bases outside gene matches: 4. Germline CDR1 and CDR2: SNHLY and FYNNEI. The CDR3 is CASKQGVNEQYF. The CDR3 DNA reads TGTGCCAGCAAACAGGGGGTGAACGAGCAGTACTTC.

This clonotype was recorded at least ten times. In DNA, the CDR3 is TGTGCCAGCAGTTCGGGTGTTCGAGAGACCCAGTACTTC. Its protein is CASSSGVRETQYF. This chain connects TRBV12-3 or TRBV12-4 to TRBJ2-5; D unresolved. This CDR3 is built from 13 residues. Deletions cut 4 bases from V and 4 bases from J, with 10 bases between.

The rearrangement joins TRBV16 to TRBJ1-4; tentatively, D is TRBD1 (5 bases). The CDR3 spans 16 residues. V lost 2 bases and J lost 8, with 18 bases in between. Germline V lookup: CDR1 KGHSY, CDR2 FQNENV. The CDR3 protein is CASSQATGHGREKLFF. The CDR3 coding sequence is TGTGCCAGCAGCCAAGCAACAGGCCACGGCAGGGAAAAACTGTTTTTT. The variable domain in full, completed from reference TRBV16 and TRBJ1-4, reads GEEVAQTPKHLVRGEGQKAKLYCAPIKGHSYVFWYQQVLKNEFKFLISFQNENVFDETGMPKERFSAKCLPNSPCSLEIQATKLEDSAVYFCASSQATGHGREKLFFGSGTQLSVL.

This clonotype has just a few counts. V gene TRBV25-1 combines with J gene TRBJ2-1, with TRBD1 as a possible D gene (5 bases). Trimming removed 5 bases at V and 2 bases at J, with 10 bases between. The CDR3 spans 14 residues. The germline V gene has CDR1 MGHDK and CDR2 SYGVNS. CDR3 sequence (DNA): TGTGCCAGCAGTACGGACATAACCTACAATGAGCAGTTCTTC. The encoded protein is CASSTDITYNEQFF.

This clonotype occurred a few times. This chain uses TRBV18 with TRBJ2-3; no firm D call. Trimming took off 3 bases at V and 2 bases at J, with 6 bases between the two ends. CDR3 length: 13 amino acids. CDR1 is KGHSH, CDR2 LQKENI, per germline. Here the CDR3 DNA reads TGTGCCAGCTCACCGGAAATCACAGATACGCAGTATTTT. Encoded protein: CASSPEITDTQYF.

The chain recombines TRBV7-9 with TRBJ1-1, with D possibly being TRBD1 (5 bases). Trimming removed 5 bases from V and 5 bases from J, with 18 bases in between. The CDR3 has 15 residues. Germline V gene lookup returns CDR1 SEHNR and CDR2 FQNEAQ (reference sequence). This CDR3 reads CASSVDRLPPTEAFF. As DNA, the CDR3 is TGTGCCAGCAGCGTCGACAGACTCCCGCCTACTGAAGCTTTCTTT.

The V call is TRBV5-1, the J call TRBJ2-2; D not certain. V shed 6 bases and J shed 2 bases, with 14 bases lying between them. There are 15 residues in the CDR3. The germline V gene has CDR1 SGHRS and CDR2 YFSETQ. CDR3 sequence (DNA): TGCGCCAGCACAGTTTCTGGCCGAAACACCGGGGAGCTGTTTTTT. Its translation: CASTVSGRNTGELFF.

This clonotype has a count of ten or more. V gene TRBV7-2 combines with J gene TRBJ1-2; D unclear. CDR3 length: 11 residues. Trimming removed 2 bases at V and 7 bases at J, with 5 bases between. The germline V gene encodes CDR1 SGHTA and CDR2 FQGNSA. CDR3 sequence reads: CASSLSVGYTF. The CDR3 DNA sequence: TGTGCCAGCAGCTTATCTGTTGGCTACACCTTC.

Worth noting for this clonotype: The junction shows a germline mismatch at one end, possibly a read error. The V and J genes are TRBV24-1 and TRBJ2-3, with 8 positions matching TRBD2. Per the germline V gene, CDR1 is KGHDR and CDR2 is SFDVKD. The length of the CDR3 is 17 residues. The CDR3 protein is CANSERLAGFSTDTQYF. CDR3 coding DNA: TGTGCCAACAGTGAAAGGCTAGCGGGTTTTTCCACAGATACGCAGTATTTT.